A selection of T cell receptor beta chains follows, all from one sample in a study of blood T cells in healthy people across ages. TCRdb reprocessed the 5' RACE reads via MiXCR and lists one record per CDR3 protein. This table holds roughly 1.4 million distinct CDR3 sequences, roughly 64% found once. Sequenced input: blood. These receptors were obtained from a man aged 18 to 35 in good health. Each CDR3 is given with its conserved first and last residue. Fields, in order: V gene, D gene, J gene, CDR3 DNA, CDR3 protein. D genes are given only for firm matches.

>TRBV20-1|NA|TRBJ1-5
TGCAGTGCTAGCGGTTCTATTAGCAATCAGCCCCAGCATTTT
CSASGSISNQPQHF
>TRBV15|NA|TRBJ1-4
TGTGCCACCAGCAGAGAAGAGGCAGGTTCAACTAATGAAAAACTGTTTTTT
CATSREEAGSTNEKLFF
>TRBV28|NA|TRBJ2-4
TGTGCCAGCAGTTCCCCCACCCTACAGTACTTC
CASSSPTLQYF
>TRBV14|NA|TRBJ2-5
TGTGCCAGCAGCCAACTAGACAAGACCCAGTACTTC
CASSQLDKTQYF
>TRBV12-3/TRBV12-4|NA|TRBJ2-5
TGTGCCAGCAGATATAGCGGATTCCAAGAGACCCAGTACTTC
CASRYSGFQETQYF
>TRBV21-1|NA|TRBJ2-7
TGTGCCAGCAGCGCCGGACTAGCGGGTGTGTCCTACAATGAGCAGTACTTC
CASSAGLAGVSYNEQYF
>TRBV7-2|NA|TRBJ2-3
TGTGCCAGCGCCCTTAACGGGGAGAGCACAGATACGCAGTATTTT
CASALNGESTDTQYF
>TRBV12-3/TRBV12-4|NA|TRBJ1-4
TGTGCCAGCAGTTTAGATAGAAAACTGTTTTTT
CASSLDRKLFF
>TRBV20-1|NA|TRBJ2-3
TGCAGTGCTAGGACGACAGAGAGGCCAGATACGCAGTATTTT
CSARTTERPDTQYF
>TRBV11-2|NA|TRBJ2-3
TGTGCCAGCAGCCCGGGCCCGGCTACGCAGTATTTT
CASSPGPATQYF
>TRBV29-1|NA|TRBJ1-1
TGCAGCGTCGCCGGGGGGGTGGGCACTGAAGCTTTCTTT
CSVAGGVGTEAFF
>TRBV6-1|TRBD1|TRBJ2-7
TGTGCCAGCAGTGAAAGGACAGGGGGCTTTGGGTCCTACGAGCAGTACTTC
CASSERTGGFGSYEQYF
>TRBV5-5|NA|TRBJ1-5
TGTGCCAGCAGCTTGGTAGGACAGCCCAATCAGCCCCAGCATTTT
CASSLVGQPNQPQHF
>TRBV6-2/TRBV6-3|NA|TRBJ2-7
TGTGCCAGCAGAATAACAGGGAGTTCCTACGAGCAGTACTTC
CASRITGSSYEQYF
>TRBV7-8|TRBD1|TRBJ2-1
TGTGCCAGCAGCCCGGGTCCAGGGGGCCGCAATGAGCAGTTCTTC
CASSPGPGGRNEQFF
>TRBV20-1|TRBD2|TRBJ2-1
TGCAGTGCTCTAGCGGGAGTCTACAATGAGCAGTTCTTC
CSALAGVYNEQFF
>TRBV5-1|TRBD2|TRBJ2-5
TGCGCCAGCAGCTTGGGACTAGCATTACAAGAGACCCAGTACTTC
CASSLGLALQETQYF